A single sample is the source of the 11 T cell receptor beta chains below, sequenced in a study of blood T cell repertoires in COVID-19. Sequencing used immunoSEQ multiplex PCR; TCRdb keeps in-frame clones, though not all of them. The sample records 95,000 to 150,000 clones, approximately 90% being singletons. Material: peripheral blood. The receptors were sampled from a man between 40 and 49 years old with acute or convalescent COVID-19.

This rearrangement joins TRBV30 to TRBJ1-6; TRBD1 aligns across 7 bases. This CDR3 spans 15 amino acids. The V gene's germline CDR1 is GTSNPN and CDR2 SVGIG (reference sequence). V gave up 2 bases and J gave up 6 bases; unmatched junction bases: 7. CDR3 loop: CAWSPNRGFNSPLHF. DNA for the CDR3: TGTGCCTGGAGTCCCAACAGGGGTTTTAATTCACCCCTCCACTTT.

V and J are TRBV10-3 and TRBJ1-2; D is possibly TRBD1 (6 bases). The CDR3 has 15 amino acids. Germline V gene sequence: CDR1 ENHRY, CDR2 SYGVKD. V was trimmed by 6 bases and J by 1 base, leaving 15 bases between them. In nucleotides, the CDR3 is TGTGCCATCAGCGATTTGACAGGATTTAACTATGGCTACACCTTC. Translation gives CAISDLTGFNYGYTF.

The V gene is TRBV5-1, the J gene TRBJ2-7; 9 bases match TRBD1. Germline values: CDR1 SGHRS, CDR2 YFSETQ. V dropped 0 bases and J dropped 3; count of bases not matched to a gene: 4. This CDR3 has 15 amino acids. The CDR3 bases are TGCGCCAGCAGCTTGGAGGGGGACAGGGACTACGAGCAGTACTTC. This gives the protein CASSLEGDRDYEQYF.

The chain joins TRBV7-8 to TRBJ1-6; D is possibly TRBD1 (5 bases). Trimming took 0 bases from V and 7 from J, leaving 10 bases between them. CDR1 is SGHVS and CDR2 is FQNEAQ in the germline V gene. The CDR3 is made up of 15 amino acids. CDR3 sequence (DNA): TGTGCCAGCAGCTTAGCGGGGCAGGAGAATTCACCCCTCCACTTT. This encodes CASSLAGQENSPLHF.

This clone has more than one count but fewer than ten. The chain recombines TRBV5-1 with TRBJ2-2; TRBD2 matches 9 bases. Trimming cost V 0 bases and J 2 bases; bases outside gene matches: 5. Germline V lookup: CDR1 SGHRS, CDR2 YFSETQ. This CDR3 is 17 amino acids long. CDR3 bases: TGCGCCAGCAGCTTGGTCGGCGGGGGGGCCAACACCGGGGAGCTGTTTTTT. The encoded protein is CASSLVGGGANTGELFF. Full variable domain (outside the CDR3, taken from reference TRBV5-1 and TRBJ2-2): KAGVTQTPRYLIKTRGQQVTLSCSPISGHRSVSWYQQTPGQGLQFLFEYFSETQRNKGNFPGRFSGRQFSNSRSEMNVSTLELGDSALYLCASSLVGGGANTGELFFGEGSRLTVL.

V is TRBV5-1 and J is TRBJ2-3, with TRBD2 matching 8 bases. Germline V gene data show CDR1 as SGHRS and CDR2 as YFSETQ. V lost 4 bases and J lost 3; bases outside the gene matches: 4. The CDR3 has 14 amino acids. The CDR3 loop is CASSVTSGTDTQYF. CDR3 bases: TGCGCCAGCAGCGTCACTAGCGGAACAGATACGCAGTATTTT.

The chain joins TRBV30 to TRBJ1-5; 8 bases agree with TRBD1. CDR3 size: 15 residues. Looked up from germline, CDR1 is GTSNPN and CDR2 is SVGIG (reference sequence). The V segment lost 7 bases and the J segment 4 bases; nucleotides outside the gene matches: 12. CDR3 sequence: CALTPRTGLNQPQHF. The CDR3 coding sequence is TGTGCCTTAACACCCCGGACAGGGCTGAATCAGCCCCAGCATTTT.

V and J are TRBV29-1 and TRBJ1-1, with TRBD1 as a possible D gene (6 bases). The CDR3 runs 13 residues. CDR1 is SQVTM and CDR2 is ANQGSEA in the germline V gene. Trimming pared 6 bases from V and 4 bases from J, leaving 15 bases between. CDR3 sequence reads: CSVGSQGFTEAFF. CDR3 DNA sequence: TGCAGCGTGGGGTCCCAGGGGTTCACTGAAGCTTTCTTT.

The rearrangement uses TRBV19 and TRBJ2-1; D is ambiguous. In germline, CDR1 is LNHDA, CDR2 SQIVND (reference sequence). The CDR3 is made up of 12 amino acids. Trimming took off 2 bases at V and 9 bases at J, with 8 bases between the two ends. CDR3 region: CASSIKPPEQFF. As DNA, the CDR3 is TGTGCCAGTAGTATAAAGCCCCCTGAGCAGTTCTTC.

The chain has TRBV4-2 and TRBJ1-2; D is undetermined. The V gene's germline CDR1 is LGHNA and CDR2 YNFKEQ. This CDR3 is 15 amino acids long. The V and J ends lost 3 bases and 3 bases respectively, with 14 bases between them. CDR3 DNA: TGTGCCAGCAGCCAGGGGAGTCAGGAGGACTATGGCTACACCTTC. This gives the protein CASSQGSQEDYGYTF.

The chain joins TRBV7-2 to TRBJ1-1, with a tentative D call TRBD1 (5 bases). The CDR3 sequence is 14 residues long. Germline V CDR1 and CDR2: SGHTA, FQGNSA. V was clipped by 4 bases and J by 1 base, with 10 bases between them. The CDR3 sequence: CASSSQRGNTEAFF. The CDR3 coding sequence is TGTGCCAGCAGCTCCCAAAGGGGGAACACTGAAGCTTTCTTT.